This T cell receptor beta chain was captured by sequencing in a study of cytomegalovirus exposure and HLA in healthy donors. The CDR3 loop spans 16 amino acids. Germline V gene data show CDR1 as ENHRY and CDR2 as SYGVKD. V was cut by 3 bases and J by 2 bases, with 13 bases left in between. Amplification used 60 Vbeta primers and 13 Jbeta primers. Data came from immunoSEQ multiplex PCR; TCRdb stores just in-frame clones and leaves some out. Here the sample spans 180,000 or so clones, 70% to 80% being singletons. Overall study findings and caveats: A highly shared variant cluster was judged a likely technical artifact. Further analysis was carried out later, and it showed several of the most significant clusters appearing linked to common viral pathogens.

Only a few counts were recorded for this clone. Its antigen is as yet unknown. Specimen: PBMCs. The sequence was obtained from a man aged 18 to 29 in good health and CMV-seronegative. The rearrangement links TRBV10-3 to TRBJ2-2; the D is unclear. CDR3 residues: CAISDVMAGNTGELFF. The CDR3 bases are TGTGCCATCAGTGACGTTATGGCAGGTAACACCGGGGAGCTGTTTTTT.